A single T cell receptor (beta chain) is shown here with its context. Sequencing used cDNA as its template, made by extracting RNA and reverse transcribing it. This table comes from immunoSEQ multiplex PCR, and its TCRdb copy is limited to in-frame clones, with some not included. The profile covers roughly 130,000 clones, with around 60% appearing a single time and 4.5% to 5.5% taken by the ten largest. These data originate in a study of CD8+ T cells in alopecia areata. Overall study: Oral tofacitinib (5 to 10 mg twice daily) was administered to treated patients.

Sorting of PBMCs yielded the CD4+ and CD8+ T cells. V shed 5 bases, J shed 10 bases, and the junction held 15 bases outside the gene matches. The CDR3 has 16 residues. Looked up from germline, CDR1 is SGHTA and CDR2 is FQGTGA. The starting material was CD4+ T cells sorted from blood, obtained at week 0. The chain is built from TRBV7-3 and TRBJ2-1, with 9 bases fitting TRBD2. The TCR comes from a human donor with alopecia areata. CDR3 sequence: CASSPDSGRATQEQFF. In nucleotides, the CDR3 is TGTGCCAGCAGCCCGGATAGCGGGAGAGCAACCCAGGAGCAGTTCTTC.